These 10 T cell receptor beta chains were sequenced from one sample in a study of Graves' ophthalmopathy and Graves' hyperthyroidism. Scientists amplified the TCR beta CDR3 regions from RNA transcripts. Second-round multiplex PCR came after first-round RT-PCR with HTBI primers. A single record per CDR3 protein comes from TCRdb applying MiXCR to the multiplex PCR reads. The sample has around 1,000,000 distinct CDR3 sequences, about 40% seen once. Sequencing was done on a sample of peripheral blood or thyroid tissue (not recorded which). These TCRs come from an adult man with Graves' hyperthyroidism.

V is TRBV7-9 and J is TRBJ2-7; 8 bases agree with TRBD1. The CDR3 totals 17 residues. V lost 5 bases, J lost 3 bases, and 15 bases stayed unmatched. Germline loops: CDR1 SEHNR, CDR2 FQNEAQ (reference sequence). CDR3 in amino acids: CASSTKTAQGVHYEQYF. For the CDR3, the DNA is TGTGCCAGCAGCACAAAGACAGCACAGGGGGTACACTACGAGCAGTACTTC.

This clonotype was counted a single time. The V and J genes are TRBV5-1 and TRBJ2-7; D not resolved. The V gene lost 9 bases and the J gene lost 3 bases, with 19 bases spanning the gap. CDR3 size: 14 residues. Germline V CDR1 and CDR2: SGHRS, YFSETQ. The CDR3 bases are TGCGCCACATCGCTGGGTTACCGCAACTACGAGCAGTACTTC. It codes for CATSLGYRNYEQYF.

Ten or more counts support this clonotype. This chain links TRBV7-8 with TRBJ2-7; TRBD1 aligns across 7 bases. V dropped 5 bases and J dropped 6; count of bases not matched to a gene: 10. CDR1 is SGHVS, CDR2 FQNEAQ, per germline. CDR3 length: 14 residues. CDR3 residues: CASSPDRVVSEQYF. The CDR3 bases are TGTGCCAGCAGCCCAGACAGGGTGGTGAGCGAGCAGTACTTC.

The table lists this clonotype with many counts. This sequence joins TRBV6-6 and TRBJ2-7; perhaps TRBD1 as D (5 bases). The V end was cut by 6 bases, the J end by 3 bases, with 9 bases between. This CDR3 contains 12 residues. CDR1 and CDR2 from the germline V gene are MNHNY and SVGAGI (reference sequence). The CDR3 sequence is CASRKDSYEQYF. The CDR3 DNA sequence: TGTGCCAGCAGAAAAGACAGCTACGAGCAGTACTTC.

The genes are TRBV2 and TRBJ1-1; unclear D gene. The V end lost 6 bases, the J end lost 7 bases, and 15 bases lay between the germline ends. The CDR3 spans 13 residues. Germline values: CDR1 SNHLY, CDR2 FYNNEI. Here the CDR3 DNA reads TGTGCCAGCAGCCTAAATCCAGAATTTGAAGCTTTCTTT. This encodes CASSLNPEFEAFF.

CDR3 in amino acids: CATDKGAGELFF. CDR3 in DNA: TGTGCCACGGATAAGGGAGCCGGGGAGCTGTTTTTT. The rearrangement joins TRBV12-3 or TRBV12-4 to TRBJ2-2; maybe TRBD2 (5 bases). The CDR3 is 12 residues long. V dropped 10 bases and J dropped 6 bases, with 12 bases sitting between them.

This clonotype was counted at least ten times. The chain couples TRBV7-2 to TRBJ1-6, with D unresolved. V was trimmed by 0 bases and J by 10 bases, leaving 13 bases between them. The CDR3 is 15 residues long. Germline CDR1 reads SGHTA; CDR2 reads FQGNSA. The CDR3 protein is CASSLAQTRESPLHF. The DNA of the CDR3 is TGTGCCAGCAGCTTAGCCCAGACTAGGGAGTCACCCCTCCACTTT.

This sequence joins TRBV9 and TRBJ1-5, with D possibly being TRBD1 (6 bases). Germline-derived CDR1 and CDR2 are SGDLS and YYNGEE. Trimming stripped 5 bases from V and 3 bases from J, with 21 bases between. The CDR3 loop spans 17 amino acids. The CDR3 nucleotides are TGTGCCAGCAGTTTAAGTTTTTTGACAGGCGACAATCAGCCCCAGCATTTT. It codes for CASSLSFLTGDNQPQHF.

The rearrangement uses TRBV29-1 and TRBJ1-2, with TRBD1 as a possible D gene (5 bases). The CDR3 is 14 amino acids. Germline-derived CDR1 and CDR2 are SQVTM and ANQGSEA. Between the trimmed V and J ends, which lost 7 bases and 8 bases, there was a span of 23 bases. CDR3 amino acids: CSGFGQGGWLGYTF. In nucleotides, the CDR3 is TGCAGCGGGTTCGGGCAGGGAGGATGGTTGGGCTACACCTTC. Based on the CDR3 plus reference TRBV29-1 and TRBJ1-2, the full variable domain is SAVISQKPSRDICQRGTSLTIQCQVDSQVTMMFWYRQQPGQSLTLIATANQGSEATYESGFVIDKFPISRPNLTFSTLTVSNMSPEDSSIYLCSGFGQGGWLGYTFGSGTRLTVV.

The chain is built from TRBV6-6 and TRBJ1-3, with a possible D match to TRBD1 (5 bases). This CDR3 is 16 amino acids long. The V end was cut by 7 bases, the J end by 3 bases, with 19 bases between. CDR1 is MNHNY, CDR2 SVGAGI, per germline (reference sequence). The CDR3 DNA reads TGTGCCAGCAATTTCCAGGCGGGGGTGGATGGAAACACCATATATTTT. Translated, it gives CASNFQAGVDGNTIYF.